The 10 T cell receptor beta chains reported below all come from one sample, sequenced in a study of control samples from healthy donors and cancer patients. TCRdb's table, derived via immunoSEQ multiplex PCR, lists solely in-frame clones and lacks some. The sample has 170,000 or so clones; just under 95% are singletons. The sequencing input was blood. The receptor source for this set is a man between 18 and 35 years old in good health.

The CDR3 bases are TGTGCCAGCAGCCCTGTGGGGGACGAGCAGTACTTC. This encodes CASSPVGDEQYF. This chain joins TRBV5-4 and TRBJ2-7; the D gene could be TRBD1 or TRBD2 (5 bases each). The CDR3 length is 12 residues. Germline CDR1 reads SGHNT; CDR2 reads YYREEE (reference sequence). The germline V and J ends were trimmed by 4 bases and 5 bases, with 10 bases remaining between them.

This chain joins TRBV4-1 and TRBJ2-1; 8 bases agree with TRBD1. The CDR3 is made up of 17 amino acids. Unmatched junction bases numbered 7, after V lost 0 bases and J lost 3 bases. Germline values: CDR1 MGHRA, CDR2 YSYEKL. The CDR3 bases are TGCGCCAGCAGCCAAGATAGGGGACAGGCTTACTACAATGAGCAGTTCTTC. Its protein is CASSQDRGQAYYNEQFF.

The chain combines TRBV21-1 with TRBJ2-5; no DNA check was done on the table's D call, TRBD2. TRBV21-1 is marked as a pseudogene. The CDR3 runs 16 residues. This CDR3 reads CASMPGLAGQVETQYF. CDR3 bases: TGTGCCAGCATGCCTGGACTAGCGGGGCAGGTAGAGACCCAGTACTTC.

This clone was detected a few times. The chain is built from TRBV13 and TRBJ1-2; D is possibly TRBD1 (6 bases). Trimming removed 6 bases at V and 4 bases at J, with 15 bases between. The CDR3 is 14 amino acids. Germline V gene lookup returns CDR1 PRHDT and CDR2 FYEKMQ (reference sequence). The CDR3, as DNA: TGTGCCAGCAGTCAACCGGGACATTCCTATGGCTACACCTTC. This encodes CASSQPGHSYGYTF.

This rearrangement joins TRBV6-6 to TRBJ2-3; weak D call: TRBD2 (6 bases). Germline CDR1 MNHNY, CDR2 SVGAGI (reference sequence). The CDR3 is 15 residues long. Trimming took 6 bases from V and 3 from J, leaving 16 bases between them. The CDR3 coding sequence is TGTGCCAGCAGCCTCTCTGGGGGGACTACAGATACGCAGTATTTT. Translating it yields CASSLSGGTTDTQYF.

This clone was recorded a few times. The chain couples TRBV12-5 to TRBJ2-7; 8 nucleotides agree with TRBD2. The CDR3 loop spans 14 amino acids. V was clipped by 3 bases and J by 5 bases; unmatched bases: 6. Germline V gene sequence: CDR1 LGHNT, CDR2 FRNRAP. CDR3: CASGLSGGWHEQYF. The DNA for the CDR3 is TGTGCTAGTGGTTTAAGCGGGGGCTGGCACGAGCAGTACTTC.

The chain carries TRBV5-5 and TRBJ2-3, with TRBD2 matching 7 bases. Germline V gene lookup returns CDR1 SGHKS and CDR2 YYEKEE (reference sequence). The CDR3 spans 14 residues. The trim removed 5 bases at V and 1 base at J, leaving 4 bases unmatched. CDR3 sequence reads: CASSPLAGTDTQYF. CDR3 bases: TGTGCCAGCAGTCCCCTAGCGGGCACAGATACGCAGTATTTT.

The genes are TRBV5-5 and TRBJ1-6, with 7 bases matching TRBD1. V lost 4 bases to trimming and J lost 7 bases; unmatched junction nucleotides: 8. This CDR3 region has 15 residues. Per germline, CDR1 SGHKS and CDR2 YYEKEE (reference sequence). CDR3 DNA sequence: TGTGCCAGCAGCCTCCGACAGGGTGAGAATTCACCCCTCCACTTT. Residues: CASSLRQGENSPLHF.

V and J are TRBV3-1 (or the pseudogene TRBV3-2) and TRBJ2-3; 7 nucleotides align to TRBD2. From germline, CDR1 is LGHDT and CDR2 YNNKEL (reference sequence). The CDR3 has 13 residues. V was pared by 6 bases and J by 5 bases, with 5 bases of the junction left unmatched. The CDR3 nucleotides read TGTGCCAGCAGTTCCAGCGGGGAAGATACGCAGTATTTT. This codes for CASSSSGEDTQYF.

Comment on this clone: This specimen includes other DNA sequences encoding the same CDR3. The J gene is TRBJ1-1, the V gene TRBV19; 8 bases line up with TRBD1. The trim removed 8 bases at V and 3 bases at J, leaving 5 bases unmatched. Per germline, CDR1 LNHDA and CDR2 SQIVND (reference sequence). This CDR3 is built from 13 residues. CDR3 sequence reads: CASVLTGDTEAFF. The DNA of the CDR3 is TGTGCCAGTGTTCTGACAGGGGACACTGAAGCTTTCTTT.